One and the same sample provided the 2 T cell receptor beta chains below, sequenced in a study of cytomegalovirus exposure and HLA in healthy donors. The PCR had 60 Vbeta and 13 Jbeta primers. Profiled with immunoSEQ multiplex PCR; TCRdb holds only in-frame clones, not every one. The sample lists about 92,000 clones, 65% to 80% occurring once. The sample comprised PBMCs. These TCRs come from a woman younger than 30 in good health and CMV-seropositive.

The chain is built from TRBV18 and TRBJ2-3; tentative D call: TRBD1 (5 bases). V was shortened by 4 bases and J by 6 bases, with 14 bases between the two germline ends. Germline V gives CDR1 KGHSH, CDR2 LQKENI. The CDR3 consists of 14 residues. Written as DNA, the CDR3 is TGTGCCAGCTCACGCCAGGGTAGCATCGATACGCAGTATTTT. Translating it yields CASSRQGSIDTQYF. Looking up the rest from reference TRBV18 and TRBJ2-3 gives the full variable domain: NAGVMQNPRHLVRRRGQEARLRCSPMKGHSHVYWYRQLPEEGLKFMVYLQKENIIDESGMPKERFSAEFPKEGPSILRIQQVVRGDSAAYFCASSRQGSIDTQYFGPGTRLTVL.

This rearrangement joins TRBV7-8 to TRBJ2-5; D gene unclear. Germline CDR1 SGHVS, CDR2 FQNEAQ. The CDR3 has 13 amino acids. Trimming left V 2 bases short and J 2 bases short, with 6 bases between. Here the CDR3 reads CASSLWPQETQYF. CDR3 nucleotides: TGTGCCAGCAGCTTATGGCCTCAAGAGACCCAGTACTTC.